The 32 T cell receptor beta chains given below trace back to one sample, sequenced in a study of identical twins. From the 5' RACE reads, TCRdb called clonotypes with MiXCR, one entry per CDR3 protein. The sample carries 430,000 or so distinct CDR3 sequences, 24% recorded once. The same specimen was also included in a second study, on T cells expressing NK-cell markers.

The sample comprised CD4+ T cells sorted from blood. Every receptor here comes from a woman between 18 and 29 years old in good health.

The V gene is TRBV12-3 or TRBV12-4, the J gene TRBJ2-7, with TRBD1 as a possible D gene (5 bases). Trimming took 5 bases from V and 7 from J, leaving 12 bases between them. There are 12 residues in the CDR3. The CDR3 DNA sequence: TGTGCCAGCAGTCCCCGACAGAATGAGCAGTACTTC. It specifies CASSPRQNEQYF.

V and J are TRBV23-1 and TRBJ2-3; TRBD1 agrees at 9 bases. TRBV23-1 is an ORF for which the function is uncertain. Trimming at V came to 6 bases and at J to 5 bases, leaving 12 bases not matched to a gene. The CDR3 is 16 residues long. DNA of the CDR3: TGCGCCAGCAGGCAGCGGGACAGGGAGCATAGAGATACGCAGTATTTT. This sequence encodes CASRQRDREHRDTQYF.

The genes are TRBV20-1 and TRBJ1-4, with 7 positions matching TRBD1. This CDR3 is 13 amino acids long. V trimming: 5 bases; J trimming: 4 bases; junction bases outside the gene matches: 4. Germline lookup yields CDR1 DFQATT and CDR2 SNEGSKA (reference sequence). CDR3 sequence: CSASDRVNEKLFF. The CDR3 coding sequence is TGCAGTGCTTCAGACAGGGTTAATGAAAAACTGTTTTTT.

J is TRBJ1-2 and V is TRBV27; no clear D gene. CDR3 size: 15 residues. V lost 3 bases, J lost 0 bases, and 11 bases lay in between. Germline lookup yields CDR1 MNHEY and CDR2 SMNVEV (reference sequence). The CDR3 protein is CASSLQDGSNYGYTF. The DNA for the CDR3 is TGTGCCAGCAGTTTGCAGGACGGATCTAACTATGGCTACACCTTC.

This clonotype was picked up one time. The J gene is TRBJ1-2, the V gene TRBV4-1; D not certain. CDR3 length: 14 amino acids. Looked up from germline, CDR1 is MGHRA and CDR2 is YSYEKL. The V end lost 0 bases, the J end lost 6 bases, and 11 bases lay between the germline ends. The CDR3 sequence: CASSQEPLRHGYTF. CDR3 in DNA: TGCGCCAGCAGCCAAGAGCCCCTACGACATGGCTACACCTTC.

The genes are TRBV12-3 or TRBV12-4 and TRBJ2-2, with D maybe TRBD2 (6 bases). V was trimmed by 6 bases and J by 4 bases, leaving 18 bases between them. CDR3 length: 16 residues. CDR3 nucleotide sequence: TGTGCCAGCAGCCCATCTGGGGACTGGGCCACCGGGGAGCTGTTTTTT. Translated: CASSPSGDWATGELFF.

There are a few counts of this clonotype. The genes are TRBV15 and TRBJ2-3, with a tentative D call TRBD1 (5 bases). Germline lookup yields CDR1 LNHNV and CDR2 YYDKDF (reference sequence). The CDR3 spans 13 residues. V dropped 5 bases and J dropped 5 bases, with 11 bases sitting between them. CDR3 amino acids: CATSQGRLDTQYF. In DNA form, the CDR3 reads TGTGCCACCAGCCAGGGCCGCCTAGATACGCAGTATTTT.

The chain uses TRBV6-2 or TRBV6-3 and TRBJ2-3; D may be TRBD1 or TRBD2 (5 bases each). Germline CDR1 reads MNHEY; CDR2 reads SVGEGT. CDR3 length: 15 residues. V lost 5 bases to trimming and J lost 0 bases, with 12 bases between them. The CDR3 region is CASSRDDKSTDTQYF. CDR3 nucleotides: TGTGCCAGCAGTAGGGACGACAAAAGCACAGATACGCAGTATTTT.

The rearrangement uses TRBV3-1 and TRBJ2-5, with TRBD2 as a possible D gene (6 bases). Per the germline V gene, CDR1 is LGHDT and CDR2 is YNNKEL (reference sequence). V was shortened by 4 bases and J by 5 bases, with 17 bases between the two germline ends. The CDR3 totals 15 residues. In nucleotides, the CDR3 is TGTGCCAGCAGCCCATGGATAGCGGACATGGAGACCCAGTACTTC. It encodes CASSPWIADMETQYF.

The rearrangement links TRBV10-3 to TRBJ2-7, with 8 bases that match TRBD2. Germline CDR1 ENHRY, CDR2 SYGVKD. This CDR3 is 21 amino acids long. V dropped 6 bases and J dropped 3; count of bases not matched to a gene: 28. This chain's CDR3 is CAIRRTLPLGGREAKGYEQYF. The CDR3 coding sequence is TGTGCCATCAGGCGAACACTACCTTTGGGGGGGCGGGAGGCGAAAGGCTACGAGCAGTACTTC.

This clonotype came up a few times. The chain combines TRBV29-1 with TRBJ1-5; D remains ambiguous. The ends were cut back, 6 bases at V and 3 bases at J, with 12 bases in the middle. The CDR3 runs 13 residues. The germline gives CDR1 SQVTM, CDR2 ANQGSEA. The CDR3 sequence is CSVNWGFNQPQHF. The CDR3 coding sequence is TGCAGCGTCAATTGGGGATTCAATCAGCCCCAGCATTTT.

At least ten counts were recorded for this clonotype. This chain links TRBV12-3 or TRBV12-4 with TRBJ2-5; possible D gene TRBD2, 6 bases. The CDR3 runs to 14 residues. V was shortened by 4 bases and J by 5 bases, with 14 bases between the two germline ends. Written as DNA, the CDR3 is TGTGCCAGCAGTTCTCGGGGTGGGGGGGAGACCCAGTACTTC. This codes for CASSSRGGGETQYF.

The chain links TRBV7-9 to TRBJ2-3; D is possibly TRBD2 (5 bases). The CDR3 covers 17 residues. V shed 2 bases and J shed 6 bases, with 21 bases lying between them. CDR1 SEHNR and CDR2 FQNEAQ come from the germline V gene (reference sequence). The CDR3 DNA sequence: TGTGCCAGCAGCTTAACCCTCGGTCTAGCTGGTCGGGATACGCAGTATTTT. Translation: CASSLTLGLAGRDTQYF.

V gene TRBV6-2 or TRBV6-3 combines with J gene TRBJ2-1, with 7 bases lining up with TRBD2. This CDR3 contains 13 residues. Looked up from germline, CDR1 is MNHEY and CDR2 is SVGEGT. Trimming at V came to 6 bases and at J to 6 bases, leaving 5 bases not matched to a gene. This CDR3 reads CASRLALINEQFF. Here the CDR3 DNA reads TGTGCCAGCAGACTAGCGCTGATCAATGAGCAGTTCTTC.

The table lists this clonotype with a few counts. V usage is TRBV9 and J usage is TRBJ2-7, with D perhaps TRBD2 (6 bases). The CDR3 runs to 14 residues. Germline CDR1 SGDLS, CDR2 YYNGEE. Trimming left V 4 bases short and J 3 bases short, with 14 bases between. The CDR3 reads CASSRGPTSYEQYF. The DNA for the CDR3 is TGTGCCAGCAGCCGGGGACCGACTAGCTACGAGCAGTACTTC.

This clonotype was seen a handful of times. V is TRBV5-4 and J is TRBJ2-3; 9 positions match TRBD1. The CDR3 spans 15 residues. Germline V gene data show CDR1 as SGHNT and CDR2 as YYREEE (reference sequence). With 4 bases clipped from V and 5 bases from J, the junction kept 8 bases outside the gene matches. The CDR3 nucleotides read TGTGCCAGCAGCAGGGGACAGGGAGGAAGAGATACGCAGTATTTT. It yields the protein CASSRGQGGRDTQYF.

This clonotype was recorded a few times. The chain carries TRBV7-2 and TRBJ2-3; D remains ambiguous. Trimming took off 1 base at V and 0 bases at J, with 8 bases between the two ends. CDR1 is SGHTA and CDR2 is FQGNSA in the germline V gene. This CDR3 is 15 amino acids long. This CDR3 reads CASSLVARSTDTQYF. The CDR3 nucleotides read TGTGCCAGCAGCTTAGTAGCCCGTAGCACAGATACGCAGTATTTT.

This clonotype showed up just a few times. The CDR3 loop is CSVGGTMADTQYF. CDR3 bases: TGCAGCGTGGGGGGGACAATGGCGGATACGCAGTATTTT. The chain employs TRBV29-1 and TRBJ2-3; maybe TRBD2 (7 bases). Between the trimmed V and J ends, which lost 6 bases and 6 bases, there was a span of 16 bases. The CDR3 runs 13 residues. The V gene's germline CDR1 is SQVTM and CDR2 ANQGSEA.

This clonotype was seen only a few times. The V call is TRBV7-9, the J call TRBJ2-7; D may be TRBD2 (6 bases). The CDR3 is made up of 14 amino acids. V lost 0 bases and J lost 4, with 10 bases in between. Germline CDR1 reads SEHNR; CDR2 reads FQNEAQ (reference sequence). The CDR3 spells CASSLASGPYEQYF. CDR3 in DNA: TGTGCCAGCAGCTTAGCTAGCGGCCCATACGAGCAGTACTTC.

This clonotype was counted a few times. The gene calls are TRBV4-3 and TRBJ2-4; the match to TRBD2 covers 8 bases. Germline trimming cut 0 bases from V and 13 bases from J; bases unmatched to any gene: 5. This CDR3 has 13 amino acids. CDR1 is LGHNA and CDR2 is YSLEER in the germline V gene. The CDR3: CASSQDQAGVQYF. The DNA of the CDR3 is TGCGCCAGCAGCCAAGATCAAGCGGGAGTACAGTACTTC.

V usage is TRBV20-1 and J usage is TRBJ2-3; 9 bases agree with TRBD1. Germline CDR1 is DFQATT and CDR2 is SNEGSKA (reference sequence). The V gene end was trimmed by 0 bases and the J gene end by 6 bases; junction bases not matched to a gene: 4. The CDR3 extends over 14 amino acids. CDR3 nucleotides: TGCAGTGCTAGAGATCCACAGGGGGCGGATACGCAGTATTTT. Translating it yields CSARDPQGADTQYF.

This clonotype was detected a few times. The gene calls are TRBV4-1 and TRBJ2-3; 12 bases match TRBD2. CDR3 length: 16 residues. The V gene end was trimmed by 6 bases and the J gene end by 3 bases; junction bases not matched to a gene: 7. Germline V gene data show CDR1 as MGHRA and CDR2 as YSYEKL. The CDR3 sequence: CASRTSSGRGTDTQYF. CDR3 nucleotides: TGCGCCAGCAGGACCTCTAGCGGGAGGGGTACAGATACGCAGTATTTT.

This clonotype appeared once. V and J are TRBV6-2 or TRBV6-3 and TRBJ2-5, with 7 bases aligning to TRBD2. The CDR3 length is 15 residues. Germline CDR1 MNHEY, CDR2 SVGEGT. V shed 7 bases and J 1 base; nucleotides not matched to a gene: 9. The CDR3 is CASTRDYSGQETQYF. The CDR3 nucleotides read TGTGCCAGCACTCGGGACTATTCAGGCCAAGAGACCCAGTACTTC.

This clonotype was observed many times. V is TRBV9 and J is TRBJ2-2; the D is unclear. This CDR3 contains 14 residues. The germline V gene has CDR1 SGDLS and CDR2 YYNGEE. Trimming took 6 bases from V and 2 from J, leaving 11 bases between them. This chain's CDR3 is CASTVNTNTGELFF. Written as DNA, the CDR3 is TGTGCCAGCACGGTGAATACAAACACCGGGGAGCTGTTTTTT.

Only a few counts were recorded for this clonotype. CDR3 in DNA: TGTGCCAGCAGTTACTCGAGCCCGGGTCCCACTGAAGCTTTCTTT. The encoded protein is CASSYSSPGPTEAFF. This chain links TRBV6-5 with TRBJ1-1; D unresolved. This CDR3 is 15 amino acids long. Germline CDR1 is MNHEY and CDR2 is SVGAGI. V dropped 0 bases and J dropped 4 bases, with 12 bases sitting between them.

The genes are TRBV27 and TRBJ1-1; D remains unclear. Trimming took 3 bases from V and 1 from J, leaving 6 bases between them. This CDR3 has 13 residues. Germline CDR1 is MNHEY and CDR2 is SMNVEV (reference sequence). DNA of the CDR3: TGTGCCAGCAGTTTCCGTTCGAACACTGAAGCTTTCTTT. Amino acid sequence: CASSFRSNTEAFF.

The CDR3 here is CASSYPGQGSTDTQYF. The CDR3 DNA reads as TGTGCCAGCAGCTATCCGGGACAGGGGTCCACAGATACGCAGTATTTT. J is TRBJ2-3 and V is TRBV7-9; 10 nucleotides align to TRBD1. Germline values: CDR1 SEHNR, CDR2 FQNEAQ (reference sequence). The length of the CDR3 is 16 residues. V lost 4 bases and J lost 2; bases outside the gene matches: 6.

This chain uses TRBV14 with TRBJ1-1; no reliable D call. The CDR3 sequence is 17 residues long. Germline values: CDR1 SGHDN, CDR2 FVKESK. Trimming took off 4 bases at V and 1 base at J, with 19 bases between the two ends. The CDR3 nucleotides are TGTGCCAGCAGCCTTGAGAACTGGATTGGGGAGAACACTGAAGCTTTCTTT. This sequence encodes CASSLENWIGENTEAFF.

CDR3 protein: CASSSAHTSGGYNEQFF. DNA of the CDR3: TGCGCCAGCAGCTCAGCCCATACTAGCGGGGGGTACAATGAGCAGTTCTTC. The rearrangement links TRBV5-1 to TRBJ2-1; 12 bases agree with TRBD2. The CDR3 is 17 amino acids. V shed 3 bases, J shed 4 bases, and the junction held 8 bases outside the gene matches. Germline values: CDR1 SGHRS, CDR2 YFSETQ.

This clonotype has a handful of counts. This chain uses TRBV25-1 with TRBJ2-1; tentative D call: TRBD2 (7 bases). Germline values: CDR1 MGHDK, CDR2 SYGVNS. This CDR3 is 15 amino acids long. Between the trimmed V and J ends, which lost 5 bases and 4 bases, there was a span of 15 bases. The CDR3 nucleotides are TGTGCCAGCAGTTTGACGGGGGGCCGGTACAATGAGCAGTTCTTC. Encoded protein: CASSLTGGRYNEQFF.

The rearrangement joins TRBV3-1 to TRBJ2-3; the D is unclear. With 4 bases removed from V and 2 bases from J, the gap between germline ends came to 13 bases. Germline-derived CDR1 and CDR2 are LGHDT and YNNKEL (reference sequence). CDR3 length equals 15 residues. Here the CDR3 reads CASSRNGVNTDTQYF. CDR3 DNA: TGTGCCAGCAGCCGCAACGGCGTCAACACAGATACGCAGTATTTT.

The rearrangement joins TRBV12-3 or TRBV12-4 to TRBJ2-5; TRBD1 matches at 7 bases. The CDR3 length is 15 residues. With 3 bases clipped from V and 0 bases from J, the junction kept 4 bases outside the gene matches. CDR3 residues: CASSFLDRHQETQYF. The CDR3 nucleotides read TGTGCCAGCAGTTTCCTGGACAGGCACCAAGAGACCCAGTACTTC.